This TCR beta chain was identified in a study of vaccination and CD4 T cells after COVID-19 (dated by TCRdb to the early 2020s). For the wider study: SARS-CoV-2 positivity had been established in the convalescent patients by nasal swab PCR, and mild disease was recorded in about 9 of these patients and severe disease in one. In the convalescent cohort there were six males and four females, among whom were two Hispanic individuals, seven Caucasians, two Asians and one multiracial person. Two doses of either the Pfizer-BioNTech BNT162b2 vaccine (n=8) or the Moderna mRNA-1273 vaccine (n=2) were administered to participants. Post-COVID blood samples were collected from convalescent patients a median of around 96 days after diagnosis, with a range of roughly 30 to 161 days. The time from the second vaccine dose to post-vaccine blood sampling had a median of roughly 77 days and ranged from about 14 to 250 days. Overlapping spike peptide pools from SARS-CoV-2 and from the common cold coronaviruses HCoV-NL63, HCoV-OC43 and HCoV-229E were used as culture stimuli. In control cultures, a CEFX viral epitope pool was used as positive control, an HIV-1 Nef peptide pool was used as negative control, or no peptide was added. In around 9 COVID-19 convalescent patients and 4 infection-naive healthy vaccine recipients, researchers compared the spike-specific CD4+ TCR repertoire from before mRNA vaccination with the repertoire from after. Overall study results and their limits: Of the vaccine-specific clones found in convalescent patients, nearly all (304 of 307) were mono-reactive for SARS-CoV-2 spike instead of being cross-reactive with common cold coronaviruses. The median number of SARS-CoV-2-reactive clonotypes rose from roughly 20 after infection to some 40 after vaccination, but the change was not significant. In convalescent patients, a median 86.3% of post-vaccine SARS-CoV-2-reactive clones were detected only after vaccination, and vaccine-specific priming was suggested by this finding. The number of convalescent patients in the study was relatively small, and the study did not examine early timepoints following natural infection.

With respect to this clonotype: The antigen it recognizes is unknown. One base away there is no much larger clone; base qualities are not given.

Library construction relied on PCR. TCR sequencing of DNA from cultured CD4+ T cells used the Oncomine TCR Beta short-read assay at the Johns Hopkins FTIC core. The QIAamp micro DNA kit was used to extract genomic DNA from the cultured CD4+ T cells. Oncomine TCR Beta libraries from cultured CD4+ T cells were pooled with unique dual indexes and sequenced on an Illumina iSeq 100. The authors' analysis ran thus. Non-productive sequences were filtered out, and CDR3s that did not start with C, did not end with F or W, or were shorter than 7 amino acids were discarded. The MANAFEST web application was used to identify antigen-specific clonotypes by comparing peptide-stimulated wells against reference wells and other culture wells. Positive clones required FDR below 0.05, an odds ratio above 5, and productive frequency above 0.1% in at least two of three replicate wells. Clonotypes that were significantly expanded in both SARS-CoV-2 spike wells and at least one common cold coronavirus spike condition were defined as cross-reactive. CDR3 homology was assessed with Levenshtein distances (stringdist) and unrooted phylogenetic trees (ape) in R version 3.6.1. The public reads were reprocessed in TCRdb via fastp at Q25 and MiXCR, keeping in-frame beta chains. Rows merge per CDR3 protein into single entries with the most common DNA and genes. In this record, the V and J calls reflect TCRdb's handling and not the investigators' own analysis. This sample comprises about 21,000 distinct CDR3 sequences, around 35% of them detected only once. About 5% of the sample is in the top ten clones.

There are 12 amino acids in the CDR3, from cysteine to phenylalanine inclusive. Of the read, only the CDR3 DNA is kept; its 36 bases are in frame from base 1. As encoded in the germline V gene, CDR1 is KGHSH while CDR2 is LQKENI. V drops 3 bases and J drops 8 bases, leaving 10 bases in between. This sample's treatment or condition label indicates: roughly 10-day PBMC culture with coronavirus spike peptide pools or control peptides (ViraFEST assay). The study used the ViraFEST assay, which expanded antigen-specific T cells with peptide pools and then identified expanded clonotypes by TCR sequencing. Positive SARS-CoV-2 PCR tests in the convalescent patients dated from March to December 2020, before Alpha, Beta and Delta variants emerged in the United States. Each well held 2 million to 2.5 million PBMCs cultured with 9 to 10 ug/ml peptide pools in IMDM containing roughly 5% human AB serum and approximately 10 IU/ml IL-2. Half of the culture medium was replaced with fresh IL-2-containing medium on days 3 and 7. After approximately eleven days of culture, CD4+ T cells were isolated by negative selection with the EasySep CD4+ T cell isolation kit. PBMCs were separated from whole blood using Ficoll-Paque Plus gradient centrifugation and then either used fresh or cryopreserved at -140C. Each culture condition was generally run in triplicate wells.

This TCR was sampled from a human donor who had recovered from COVID-19. The chain links TRBV18 with TRBJ1-2, with the D gene not confidently named. The sample consisted of CD4+ T cells from blood, cultured in vitro, taken before SARS-CoV-2 vaccination. The CDR3 region: CASSPQTGGYTF. The DNA sequence is TGTGCCAGCTCACCGCAGACGGGGGGCTACACCTTC. This CDR3, with the reference TRBV18 and TRBJ1-2 proteins standing in past its ends, gives the full variable domain NAGVMQNPRHLVRRRGQEARLRCSPMKGHSHVYWYRQLPEEGLKFMVYLQKENIIDESGMPKERFSAEFPKEGPSILRIQQVVRGDSAAYFCASSPQTGGYTFGSGTRLTVV.